This TCR beta chain was sequenced in a study of blood T cell repertoires in COVID-19. Study at large: Researchers got acute and convalescent COVID-19 samples from the United States, Italy and Spain. Nucleic acid was either cDNA or gDNA, and it came from T cells, B-cell-depleted T cells, or PBMCs.

Germline V gene sequence: CDR1 SEHNR, CDR2 FQNEAQ (reference sequence). Trimming removed 5 bases from V and 4 bases from J, with 14 bases in between. The CDR3 covers 14 residues. In the authors' methods: From reference gene primer amplification, estimates of nucleated cell counts were derived. The assay was immunoSEQ multiplex PCR, and TCRdb's table has in-frame clones only and misses some. V, J and clone size derive from that table, while D and trimming were established from the DNA sequence. The sample holds roughly 60,000 clones, 70% to 90% seen once. This TCR derives from a man older than 75 with acute or convalescent COVID-19. Sequenced material: peripheral blood. The chain recombines TRBV7-9 with TRBJ1-2; D is unresolved. CDR3 bases: TGTGCCAGCAGCCCCGTGACGGGTACCTATGGCTACACCTTC. Encoded protein: CASSPVTGTYGYTF.